What follows are 9 T cell receptor beta chains derived from one specimen sequenced in a study of T cells after yellow fever vaccination. One entry per CDR3 protein results from TCRdb running MiXCR on the 5' RACE reads. This sample has over 150,000 distinct CDR3 sequences, with about 6% found just once. The sequencing here drew on CD4+ T cells sorted from PBMCs, taken on the day of the first yellow fever vaccination. These receptors were taken from a man aged 18 to 35 who received the YFV17D yellow fever vaccine.

This chain links TRBV20-1 with TRBJ2-2; 10 nucleotides match TRBD1. CDR1 and CDR2 (germline): DFQATT, SNEGSKA (reference sequence). After removal of 1 base from V and 6 bases from J, the junction contained 5 bases not matched to a gene. The CDR3 is 15 amino acids. CDR3 nucleotides: TGCAGTGCTAGAGGTCCCGGGACAGGGGCCGGGGAGCTGTTTTTT. Its protein is CSARGPGTGAGELFF.

V and J are TRBV10-3 and TRBJ2-5; possibly TRBD2 for D (6 bases). Trimming shortened V by 8 bases and J by 1 base, and 14 bases separated the two germline ends. In germline, CDR1 is ENHRY, CDR2 SYGVKD. CDR3 length: 14 residues. The CDR3 sequence: CAIGYSGSQETQYF. The CDR3 nucleotides read TGTGCCATCGGGTATAGCGGATCCCAAGAGACCCAGTACTTC.

This clonotype was recorded many times. V gene TRBV5-1 combines with J gene TRBJ2-3, with D possibly being TRBD2 (6 bases). In germline, CDR1 is SGHRS, CDR2 YFSETQ. Trimming removed 2 bases from V and 0 bases from J, with 10 bases in between. CDR3 length: 15 amino acids. For the CDR3, the DNA is TGCGCCAGCAGCTTCACCGGGACTAGCACAGATACGCAGTATTTT. Translation: CASSFTGTSTDTQYF.

This clonotype has just a few counts. The chain has TRBV6-2 or TRBV6-3 and TRBJ1-2; 8 nucleotides match TRBD1. After removal of 5 bases from V and 4 bases from J, the junction contained 15 bases not matched to a gene. This CDR3 comprises 17 residues. The germline V gene encodes CDR1 MNHEY and CDR2 SVGEGT. Here the CDR3 DNA reads TGTGCCAGCAGTATGACCGGGACAGGCCCGTTCCGCTATGGCTACACCTTC. Its protein is CASSMTGTGPFRYGYTF.

This clonotype was counted ten times or more. The chain employs TRBV5-1 and TRBJ2-1; 7 bases map to TRBD1. J was trimmed by 3 bases and V by 0 bases; bases with no gene match: 3. The CDR3 is made up of 15 amino acids. The germline V gene has CDR1 SGHRS and CDR2 YFSETQ. The CDR3 reads CASSLEGAVYNEQFF. CDR3 DNA: TGCGCCAGCAGCTTGGAGGGGGCCGTCTACAATGAGCAGTTCTTC.

The sample holds many counts of this clonotype. V and J are TRBV12-3 or TRBV12-4 and TRBJ2-2; D is undetermined. This CDR3 region has 13 residues. V was trimmed by 5 bases and J by 8 bases, leaving 12 bases between them. CDR3 loop: CASSPRILGELFF. CDR3 bases: TGTGCCAGCAGTCCAAGAATTCTTGGGGAGCTGTTTTTT.

At least ten counts were recorded for this clonotype. The J gene is TRBJ1-3, the V gene TRBV3-1; D uncertain. The CDR3 is made up of 16 amino acids. Trimming removed 2 bases from V and 2 bases from J, with 13 bases in between. Germline CDR1 and CDR2: LGHDT and YNNKEL (reference sequence). The CDR3 nucleotides read TGTGCCAGCAGCCAACCCCTCTTTGAGGCTGGAAACACCATATATTTT. This gives the protein CASSQPLFEAGNTIYF.

This clonotype has at least ten counts. V gene TRBV7-8 combines with J gene TRBJ2-7; weak D call: TRBD1 (6 bases). The CDR3 consists of 14 residues. Trimming stripped 5 bases from V and 3 bases from J, with 14 bases between. The germline CDR1 and CDR2 sequences are SGHVS and FQNEAQ. In DNA, the CDR3 is TGTGCCAGCAGCCAAGACAGGAATTACTACGAGCAGTACTTC. Its protein product is CASSQDRNYYEQYF.

The chain combines TRBV11-2 with TRBJ1-4; TRBD1 agrees at 8 bases. Trimming took 5 bases from V and 0 from J; bases not matched to a gene: 17. The CDR3 runs to 20 residues. Germline V gene lookup returns CDR1 SGHAT and CDR2 FQNNGV. The CDR3 reads CASSPRTGMHKAATNEKLFF. The CDR3 DNA reads as TGTGCCAGCAGCCCACGGACAGGGATGCATAAAGCCGCAACTAATGAAAAACTGTTTTTT. The complete variable domain, with remaining parts taken from reference TRBV11-2 and TRBJ1-4, reads EAGVAQSPRYKIIEKRQSVAFWCNPISGHATLYWYQQILGQGPKLLIQFQNNGVVDDSQLPKDRFSAERLKGVDSTLKIQPAKLEDSAVYLCASSPRTGMHKAATNEKLFFGSGTQLSVL.